This paragraph covers one T cell receptor beta chain sequence. Antigen: not known. Here immunoSEQ multiplex PCR was the method, and the copy in TCRdb shows in-frame clones only, minus some. The top ten hold over 0.12% of the sample, which has roughly 2.5 million clones, about 92% seen once. Germline V CDR1 and CDR2: SNHLY, FYNNEI. CDR3 size: 15 residues. Trimming removed 10 bases from V and 4 bases from J; junction bases left unmatched: 8. The data are from a study of shared clonotypes between healthy human individuals. Turning to the study itself: Donors, aged 18 to 49, were a couple of women and a few men. Study-level findings and limits: For naive CD4 cells, roughly 5% of clonotypes were shared across a handful of donors.

Splitting the CD4+ cells yielded a CD45RA+ naive subset and a CD45RA-negative memory subset. The sequencing sample was made of naive CD4+ T cells sorted from blood. Subset meaning: CD45RA+ positively selected. This clonotype was obtained from a young man in good health. The rearrangement links TRBV2 to TRBJ2-3; 13 bases fit TRBD2. CDR3 coding DNA: TGTGCCACCTCGACTAGCGGGAGGACCCCAGATACGCAGTATTTT. It translates to CATSTSGRTPDTQYF.